This T cell receptor (beta chain) stems from a study of T cells expressing NK-cell markers. About this clonotype: Its specificity is not known.

Germline V lookup: CDR1 MNHEY, CDR2 SVGAGI. The CDR3 sequence is 15 residues long. TCRdb reprocessed the 5' RACE reads and keeps a single row for each CDR3 protein, giving no DNA. The table lists hundreds of thousands of distinct CDR3 sequences. Findings and caveats of the study: Top CD8+ clonotypes included the dominant CD3+CD56+NKG2C+ clonotypes in 5 to 7 donors.

The chain carries TRBV6-5 and TRBJ1-6; without DNA, the TCRdb call of TRBD1 cannot be checked. Material: blood T cells: a sorted CD56 or NKG2C T cell subset, CD4+ or CD8+ T cells, or bulk PBMC T cells (not recorded which). The clonotype was recovered from a man in his late teens or twenties in good health. The chain's CDR3 is CASSMGGLIFSPLHF.